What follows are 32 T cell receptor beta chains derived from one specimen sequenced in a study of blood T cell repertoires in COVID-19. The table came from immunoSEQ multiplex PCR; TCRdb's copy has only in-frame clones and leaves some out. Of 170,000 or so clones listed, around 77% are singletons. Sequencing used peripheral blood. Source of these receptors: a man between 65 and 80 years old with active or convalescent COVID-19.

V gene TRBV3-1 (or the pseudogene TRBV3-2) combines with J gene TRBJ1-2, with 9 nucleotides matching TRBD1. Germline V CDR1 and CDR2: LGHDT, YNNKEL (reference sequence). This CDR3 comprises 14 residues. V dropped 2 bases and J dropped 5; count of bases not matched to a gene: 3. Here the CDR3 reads CASSQQQGAYGYTF. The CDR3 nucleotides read TGTGCCAGCAGCCAACAACAGGGGGCGTATGGCTACACCTTC.

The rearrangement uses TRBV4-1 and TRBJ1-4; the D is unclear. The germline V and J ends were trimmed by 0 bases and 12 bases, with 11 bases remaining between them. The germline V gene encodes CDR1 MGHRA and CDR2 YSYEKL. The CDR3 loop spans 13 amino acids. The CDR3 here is CASSQETGRQLFF. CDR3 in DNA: TGCGCCAGCAGCCAAGAGACTGGGAGACAACTGTTTTTT.

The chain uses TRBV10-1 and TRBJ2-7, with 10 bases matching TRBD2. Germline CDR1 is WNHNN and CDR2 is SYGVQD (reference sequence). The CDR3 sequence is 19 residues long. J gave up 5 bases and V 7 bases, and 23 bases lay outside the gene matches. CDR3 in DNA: TGCGCCAGCACCTGGATTGGACTAGCGGCTCTAGAGGGGATCGACGAGCAGTACTTC. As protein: CASTWIGLAALEGIDEQYF.

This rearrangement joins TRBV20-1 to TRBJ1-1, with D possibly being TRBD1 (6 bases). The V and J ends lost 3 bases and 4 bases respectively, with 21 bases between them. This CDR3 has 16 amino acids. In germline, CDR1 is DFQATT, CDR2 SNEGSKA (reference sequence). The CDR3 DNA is TGCAGTGCTAGTTTATCCAGGGGCCGGATCGGCACTGAAGCTTTCTTT. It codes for CSASLSRGRIGTEAFF.

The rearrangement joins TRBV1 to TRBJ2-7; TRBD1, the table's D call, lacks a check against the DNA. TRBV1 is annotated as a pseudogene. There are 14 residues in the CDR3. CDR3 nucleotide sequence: TGCACCAGCAGCCAAGGGGGGCCGACCTACGAGCAGTACTTC. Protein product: CTSSQGGPTYEQYF.

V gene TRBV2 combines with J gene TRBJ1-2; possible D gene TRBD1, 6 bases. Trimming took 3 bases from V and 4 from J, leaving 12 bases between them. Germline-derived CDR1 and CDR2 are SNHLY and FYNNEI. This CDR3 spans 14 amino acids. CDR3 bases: TGTGCCAGCAGTGAGGGGACAAGCATCTATGGCTACACCTTC. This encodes CASSEGTSIYGYTF.

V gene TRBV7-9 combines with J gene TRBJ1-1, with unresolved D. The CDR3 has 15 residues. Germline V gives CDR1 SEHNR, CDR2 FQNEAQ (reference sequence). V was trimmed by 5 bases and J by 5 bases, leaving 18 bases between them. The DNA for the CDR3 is TGTGCCAGCAGCCCCACAGTGCCCCTGGAAACTGAAGCTTTCTTT. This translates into CASSPTVPLETEAFF.

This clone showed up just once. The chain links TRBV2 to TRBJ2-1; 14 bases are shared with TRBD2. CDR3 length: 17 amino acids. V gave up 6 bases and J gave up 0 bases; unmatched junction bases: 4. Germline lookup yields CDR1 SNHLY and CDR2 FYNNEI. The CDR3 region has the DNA TGTGCCAGCAGCCCCGGGACTAGCGGGAGCTCCTACAATGAGCAGTTCTTC. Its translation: CASSPGTSGSSYNEQFF.

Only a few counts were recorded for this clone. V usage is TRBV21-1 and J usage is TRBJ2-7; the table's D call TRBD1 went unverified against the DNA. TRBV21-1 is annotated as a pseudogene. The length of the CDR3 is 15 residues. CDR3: CASSKEGAETDEQYF. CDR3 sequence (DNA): TGTGCCAGCAGCAAAGAAGGGGCAGAAACCGACGAGCAGTACTTC.

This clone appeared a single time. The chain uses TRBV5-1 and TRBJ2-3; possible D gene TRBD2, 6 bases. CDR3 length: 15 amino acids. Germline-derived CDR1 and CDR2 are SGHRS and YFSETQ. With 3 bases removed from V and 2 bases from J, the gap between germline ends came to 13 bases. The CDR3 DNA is TGCGCCAGCAGCTGGGGAGGACGGGACACAGATACGCAGTATTTT. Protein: CASSWGGRDTDTQYF.

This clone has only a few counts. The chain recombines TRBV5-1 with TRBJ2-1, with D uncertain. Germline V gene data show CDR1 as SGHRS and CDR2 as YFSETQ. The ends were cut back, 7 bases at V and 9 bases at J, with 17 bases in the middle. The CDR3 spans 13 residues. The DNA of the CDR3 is TGCGCCAGCGGCCAGTCCTTTGATTCTGAGCAGTTCTTC. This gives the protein CASGQSFDSEQFF.

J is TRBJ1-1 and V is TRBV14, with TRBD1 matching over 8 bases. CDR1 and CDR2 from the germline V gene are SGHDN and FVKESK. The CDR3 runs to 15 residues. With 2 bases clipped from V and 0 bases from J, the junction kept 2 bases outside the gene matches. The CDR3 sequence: CASSQRTGMNTEAFF. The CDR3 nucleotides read TGTGCCAGCAGCCAACGGACAGGGATGAACACTGAAGCTTTCTTT.

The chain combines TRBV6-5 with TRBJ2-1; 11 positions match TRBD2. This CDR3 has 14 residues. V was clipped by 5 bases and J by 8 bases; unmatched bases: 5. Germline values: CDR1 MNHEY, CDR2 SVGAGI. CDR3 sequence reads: CASSQLAGDDEQFF. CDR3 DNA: TGTGCCAGCAGTCAACTAGCGGGGGATGATGAGCAGTTCTTC.

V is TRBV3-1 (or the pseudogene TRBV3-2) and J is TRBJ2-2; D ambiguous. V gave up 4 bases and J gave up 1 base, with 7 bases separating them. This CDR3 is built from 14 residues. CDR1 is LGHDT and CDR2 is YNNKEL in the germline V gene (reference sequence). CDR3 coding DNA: TGTGCCAGCAGCCTCCAGTGGAACACCGGGGAGCTGTTTTTT. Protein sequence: CASSLQWNTGELFF.

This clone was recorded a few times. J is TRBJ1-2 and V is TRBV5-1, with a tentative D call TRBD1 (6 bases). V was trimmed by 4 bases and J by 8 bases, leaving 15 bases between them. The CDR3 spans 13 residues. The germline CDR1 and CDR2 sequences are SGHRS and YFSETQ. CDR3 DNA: TGCGCCAGCAGCCCCCCAGGGGCCTGGGGCTACACCTTC. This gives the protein CASSPPGAWGYTF.

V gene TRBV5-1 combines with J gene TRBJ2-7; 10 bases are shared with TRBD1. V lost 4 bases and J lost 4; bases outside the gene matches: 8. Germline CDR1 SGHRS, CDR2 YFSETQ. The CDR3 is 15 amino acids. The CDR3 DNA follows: TGCGCCAGCAGCCCAACGGGGACAGGGGTGTACGAGCAGTACTTC. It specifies CASSPTGTGVYEQYF. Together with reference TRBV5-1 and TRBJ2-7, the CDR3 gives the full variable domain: KAGVTQTPRYLIKTRGQQVTLSCSPISGHRSVSWYQQTPGQGLQFLFEYFSETQRNKGNFPGRFSGRQFSNSRSEMNVSTLELGDSALYLCASSPTGTGVYEQYFGPGTRLTVT.

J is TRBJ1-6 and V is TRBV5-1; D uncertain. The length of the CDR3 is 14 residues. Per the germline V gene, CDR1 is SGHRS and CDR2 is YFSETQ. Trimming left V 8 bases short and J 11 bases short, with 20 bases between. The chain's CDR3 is CARTREPKMTPLHF. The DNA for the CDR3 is TGCGCCAGGACCCGGGAGCCAAAGATGACACCCCTCCACTTT. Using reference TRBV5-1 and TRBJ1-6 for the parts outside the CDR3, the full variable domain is KAGVTQTPRYLIKTRGQQVTLSCSPISGHRSVSWYQQTPGQGLQFLFEYFSETQRNKGNFPGRFSGRQFSNSRSEMNVSTLELGDSALYLCARTREPKMTPLHFGNGTRLTVT.

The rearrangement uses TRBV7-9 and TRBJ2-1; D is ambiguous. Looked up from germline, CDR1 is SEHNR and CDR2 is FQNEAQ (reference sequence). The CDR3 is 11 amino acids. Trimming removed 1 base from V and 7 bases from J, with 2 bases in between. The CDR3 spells CASSLVNEQFF. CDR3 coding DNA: TGTGCCAGCAGCTTAGTAAATGAGCAGTTCTTC.

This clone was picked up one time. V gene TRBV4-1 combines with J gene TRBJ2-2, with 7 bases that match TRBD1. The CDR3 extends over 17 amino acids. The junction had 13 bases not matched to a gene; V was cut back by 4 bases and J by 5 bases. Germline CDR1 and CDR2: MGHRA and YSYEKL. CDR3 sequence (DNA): TGCGCCAGCAGCCGAACATGGACAGGTACTCGAACCGGGGAGCTGTTTTTT. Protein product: CASSRTWTGTRTGELFF.

The CDR3 region has the DNA TGTGCCACCCGGGAGACGGGTAACTATGGCTACACCTTC. Translation gives CATRETGNYGYTF. J is TRBJ1-2 and V is TRBV6-5; no clear D gene. Trimming removed 10 bases from V and 1 base from J, with 13 bases in between. The CDR3 covers 13 residues. Germline CDR1 is MNHEY and CDR2 is SVGAGI.

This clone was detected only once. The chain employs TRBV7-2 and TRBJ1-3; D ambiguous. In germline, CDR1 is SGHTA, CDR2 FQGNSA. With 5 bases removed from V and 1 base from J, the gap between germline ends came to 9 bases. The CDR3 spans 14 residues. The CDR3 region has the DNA TGTGCCAGCAGCCCCGGACTTTCTGGAAACACCATATATTTT. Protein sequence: CASSPGLSGNTIYF. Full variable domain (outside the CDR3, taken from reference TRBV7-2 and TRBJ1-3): GAGVSQSPSNKVTEKGKDVELRCDPISGHTALYWYRQSLGQGLEFLIYFQGNSAPDKSGLPSDRFSAERTGGSVSTLTIQRTQQEDSAVYLCASSPGLSGNTIYFGEGSWLTVV.

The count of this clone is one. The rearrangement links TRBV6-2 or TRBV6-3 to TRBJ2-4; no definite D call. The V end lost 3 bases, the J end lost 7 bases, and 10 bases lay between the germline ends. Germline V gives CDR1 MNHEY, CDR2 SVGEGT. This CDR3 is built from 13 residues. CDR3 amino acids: CASSYGPSNIQYF. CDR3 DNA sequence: TGTGCCAGCAGTTATGGGCCGTCGAACATTCAGTACTTC.

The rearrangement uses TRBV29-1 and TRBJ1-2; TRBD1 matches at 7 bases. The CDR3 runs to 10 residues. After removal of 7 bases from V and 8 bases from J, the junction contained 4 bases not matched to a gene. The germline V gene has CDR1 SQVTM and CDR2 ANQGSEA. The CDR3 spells CSGGTDGYTF. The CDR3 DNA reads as TGCAGCGGGGGGACAGACGGCTACACCTTC.

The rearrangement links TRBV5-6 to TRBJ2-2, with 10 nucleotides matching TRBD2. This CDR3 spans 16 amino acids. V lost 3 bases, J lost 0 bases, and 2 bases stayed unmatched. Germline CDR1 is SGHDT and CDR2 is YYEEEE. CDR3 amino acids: CASSSGLAANTGELFF. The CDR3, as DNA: TGTGCCAGCAGCTCTGGACTAGCGGCGAACACCGGGGAGCTGTTTTTT.

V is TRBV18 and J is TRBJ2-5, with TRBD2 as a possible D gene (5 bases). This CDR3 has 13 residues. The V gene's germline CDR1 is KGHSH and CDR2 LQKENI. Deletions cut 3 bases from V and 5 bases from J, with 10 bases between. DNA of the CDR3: TGTGCCAGCTCACCCCTGGACTGGGAGACCCAGTACTTC. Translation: CASSPLDWETQYF. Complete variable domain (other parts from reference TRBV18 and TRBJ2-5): NAGVMQNPRHLVRRRGQEARLRCSPMKGHSHVYWYRQLPEEGLKFMVYLQKENIIDESGMPKERFSAEFPKEGPSILRIQQVVRGDSAAYFCASSPLDWETQYFGPGTRLLVL.

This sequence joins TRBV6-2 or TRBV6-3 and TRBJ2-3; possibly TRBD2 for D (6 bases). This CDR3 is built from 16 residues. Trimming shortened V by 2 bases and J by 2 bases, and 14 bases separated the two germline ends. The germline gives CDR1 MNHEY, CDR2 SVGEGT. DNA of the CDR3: TGTGCCAGCAGTTACGCCGGGCGCGGGGCCACAGATACGCAGTATTTT. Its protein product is CASSYAGRGATDTQYF.

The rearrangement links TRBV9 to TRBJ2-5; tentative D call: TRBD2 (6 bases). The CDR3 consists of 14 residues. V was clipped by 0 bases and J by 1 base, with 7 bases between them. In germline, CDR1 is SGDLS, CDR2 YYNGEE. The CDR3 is CASSVGDSQETQYF. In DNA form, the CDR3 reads TGTGCCAGCAGCGTAGGGGACTCCCAAGAGACCCAGTACTTC.

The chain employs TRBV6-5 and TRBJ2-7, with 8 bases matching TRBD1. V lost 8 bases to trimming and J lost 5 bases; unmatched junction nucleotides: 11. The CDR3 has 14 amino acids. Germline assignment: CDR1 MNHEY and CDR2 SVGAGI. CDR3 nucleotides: TGTGCCAGCTTCTGGACAGGGTCGACTCACGAGCAGTACTTC. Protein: CASFWTGSTHEQYF.

The CDR3 DNA follows: TGTGCCAGCAGTTTAAATCAACGGACTGAAGCTTTCTTT. Translating it yields CASSLNQRTEAFF. This chain links TRBV27 with TRBJ1-1; no definite D call. CDR3 length: 13 amino acids. Trimming left V 2 bases short and J 5 bases short, with 9 bases between. From germline, CDR1 is MNHEY and CDR2 SMNVEV (reference sequence).

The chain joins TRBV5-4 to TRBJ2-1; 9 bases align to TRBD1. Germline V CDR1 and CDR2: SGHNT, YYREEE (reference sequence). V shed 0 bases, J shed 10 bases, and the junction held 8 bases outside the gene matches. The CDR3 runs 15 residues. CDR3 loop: CASSLDRGPLREQFF. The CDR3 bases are TGTGCCAGCAGCTTGGACAGGGGGCCCCTTCGGGAGCAGTTCTTC.

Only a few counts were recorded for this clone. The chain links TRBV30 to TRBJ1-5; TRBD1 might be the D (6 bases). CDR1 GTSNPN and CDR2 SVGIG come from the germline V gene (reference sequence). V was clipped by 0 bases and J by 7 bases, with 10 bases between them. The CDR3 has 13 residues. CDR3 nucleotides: TGTGCCTGGAGTGTCCAGGGGCGCCAGCCCCAGCATTTT. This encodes CAWSVQGRQPQHF.

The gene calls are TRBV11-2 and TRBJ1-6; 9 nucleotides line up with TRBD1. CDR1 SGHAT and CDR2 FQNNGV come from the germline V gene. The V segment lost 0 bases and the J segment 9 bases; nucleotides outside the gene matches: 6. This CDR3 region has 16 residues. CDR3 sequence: CASSLDRGTGTSPLHF. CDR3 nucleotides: TGTGCCAGCAGCTTAGATCGGGGGACAGGGACTTCACCCCTCCACTTT.